A single sample gave rise to the 26 T cell receptor beta chains below, sequenced in a study of blood T cell repertoires in COVID-19. Some clones are missing from TCRdb's copy, which holds only in-frame ones; the method was immunoSEQ multiplex PCR. The sample carries under 250,000 clones, about 90% recorded once. The sequencing input was PBMCs or T cells enriched from blood (not recorded which). Receptors originate from a woman aged 40-49 years who had been exposed to COVID-19.

V and J are TRBV5-1 and TRBJ2-7, with TRBD2 identical over 9 bases. The CDR3 is 16 residues long. The germline V gene encodes CDR1 SGHRS and CDR2 YFSETQ. CDR3 in amino acids: CASSSKSGTSNDEQYV. CDR3 DNA: TGTGCCAGCAGCTCTAAATCCGGGACTAGCAACGACGAGCAGTACGTC.

The V call is TRBV19, the J call TRBJ1-4; D call uncertain. Between the trimmed V and J ends, which lost 4 bases and 4 bases, there was a span of 13 bases. Germline lookup yields CDR1 LNHDA and CDR2 SQIVND (reference sequence). This CDR3 comprises 15 residues. The chain's CDR3 is CASSSGQDFNEKLFF. As DNA, the CDR3 is TGTGCCAGTAGTAGTGGGCAGGACTTTAATGAAAAACTGTTTTTT.

The table lists this clone with a count of one. The chain carries TRBV11-2 and TRBJ1-2; D uncertain. V dropped 4 bases and J dropped 4 bases, with 19 bases sitting between them. CDR3 length: 16 residues. Germline values: CDR1 SGHAT, CDR2 FQNNGV. CDR3 in amino acids: CASSSGRWGSAYGYTF. CDR3 nucleotides: TGTGCCAGCAGCTCGGGAAGATGGGGTTCGGCCTATGGCTACACCTTC.

This chain joins TRBV10-3 and TRBJ2-2, with 7 bases matching TRBD1. Per the germline V gene, CDR1 is ENHRY and CDR2 is SYGVKD. The CDR3 contains 13 residues. The V gene end was trimmed by 8 bases and the J gene end by 3 bases; junction bases not matched to a gene: 3. The CDR3 DNA follows: TGTGCCATCGGGACAGACTACACCGGGGAGCTGTTTTTT. Residues: CAIGTDYTGELFF.

The chain recombines TRBV27 with TRBJ2-7, with no clear D. The CDR3 totals 15 residues. V gave up 2 bases and J gave up 6 bases, with 17 bases separating them. The germline V gene has CDR1 MNHEY and CDR2 SMNVEV (reference sequence). The CDR3 reads CASSLTRGTGSEQYF. The DNA of the CDR3 is TGTGCCAGCAGTTTAACCAGAGGAACCGGATCCGAGCAGTACTTC.

This sequence joins TRBV6-6 and TRBJ1-1; D gene uncertain. CDR3 length: 14 amino acids. V shed 2 bases and J shed 3 bases, with 10 bases lying between them. In germline, CDR1 is MNHNY, CDR2 SVGAGI (reference sequence). CDR3 in amino acids: CASSYPPRDTEAFF. CDR3 DNA sequence: TGTGCCAGCAGTTACCCCCCACGAGACACTGAAGCTTTCTTT.

This chain links TRBV9 with TRBJ1-3, with D possibly being TRBD1 (5 bases). The ends were cut back, 0 bases at V and 4 bases at J, with 11 bases in the middle. The CDR3 sequence is 15 residues long. Germline V gives CDR1 SGDLS, CDR2 YYNGEE. CDR3 amino acids: CASSVGPDRGNTIYF. The CDR3 nucleotides read TGTGCCAGCAGCGTAGGCCCTGACAGAGGAAACACCATATATTTT.

The V call is TRBV19, the J call TRBJ2-3; D is ambiguous. The germline V and J ends were trimmed by 3 bases and 2 bases, with 9 bases remaining between them. This CDR3 is built from 14 residues. Germline lookup yields CDR1 LNHDA and CDR2 SQIVND (reference sequence). The CDR3 DNA follows: TGTGCCAGTAGTATGTTACAGACCACAGATACGCAGTATTTT. Translating it yields CASSMLQTTDTQYF.

The table lists this clone with a few counts. V and J are TRBV7-9 and TRBJ1-6; 7 bases match TRBD1. CDR3 length: 14 residues. V lost 4 bases to trimming and J lost 5 bases; unmatched junction nucleotides: 2. Germline assignment: CDR1 SEHNR and CDR2 FQNEAQ (reference sequence). DNA for the CDR3: TGTGCCAGCAGCTCGGGACAGCATAATTCACCCCTCCACTTT. Translated: CASSSGQHNSPLHF.

This clone was detected a few times. The rearrangement uses TRBV6-2 or TRBV6-3 and TRBJ1-1, with 9 bases matching TRBD1. Germline CDR1 reads MNHEY; CDR2 reads SVGEGT. The CDR3 runs to 16 residues. Trimming at V came to 5 bases and at J to 0 bases, leaving 7 bases not matched to a gene. The CDR3 reads CASSPGTGWLNTEAFF. Written as DNA, the CDR3 is TGTGCCAGCAGTCCCGGGACAGGGTGGTTGAACACTGAAGCTTTCTTT.

This chain uses TRBV4-1 with TRBJ2-3; TRBD2 is a possible D gene (5 bases). The CDR3 sequence is 16 residues long. The V and J ends lost 0 bases and 0 bases respectively, with 10 bases between them. Germline assignment: CDR1 MGHRA and CDR2 YSYEKL. CDR3 coding DNA: TGCGCCAGCAGCCAAGACCCGGGATCTAGCACAGATACGCAGTATTTT. Its translation is CASSQDPGSSTDTQYF.

CDR3 coding DNA: TGTGCCAGTAGTAGGGCCTTACTGGGCCCTGAAGCTTTCTTT. It encodes CASSRALLGPEAFF. This rearrangement joins TRBV19 to TRBJ1-1; no definite D call. Germline CDR1 is LNHDA and CDR2 is SQIVND (reference sequence). Trimming removed 4 bases from V and 6 bases from J, with 15 bases in between. CDR3 length equals 14 residues.

The chain recombines TRBV19 with TRBJ1-6; 9 bases map to TRBD1. Germline V gives CDR1 LNHDA, CDR2 SQIVND (reference sequence). CDR3 length: 16 amino acids. J was trimmed by 5 bases and V by 4 bases; bases with no gene match: 6. CDR3 DNA: TGTGCCAGTAGTAACCGGGACAGGGAAAATAATTCACCCCTCCACTTT. Translation gives CASSNRDRENNSPLHF.

This rearrangement joins TRBV30 to TRBJ2-1; D is unresolved. Germline V gives CDR1 GTSNPN, CDR2 SVGIG (reference sequence). V lost 0 bases, J lost 10 bases, and 13 bases lay in between. This CDR3 has 13 amino acids. Here the CDR3 DNA reads TGTGCCTGGAGTGTGTCGGGTCTCGGGGAGCAGTTCTTC. This gives the protein CAWSVSGLGEQFF.

This chain links TRBV7-9 with TRBJ1-4; D perhaps matches TRBD1 (5 bases). V was trimmed by 0 bases and J by 8 bases, leaving 13 bases between them. Germline V gives CDR1 SEHNR, CDR2 FQNEAQ (reference sequence). The CDR3 is 15 residues long. The CDR3 reads CASSLAVGAGEKLFF. In DNA, the CDR3 is TGTGCCAGCAGCTTAGCGGTAGGGGCCGGGGAAAAACTGTTTTTT.

V is TRBV28 and J is TRBJ2-7; 10 nucleotides align to TRBD1. Germline V gives CDR1 MDHEN, CDR2 SYDVKM. The CDR3 contains 15 residues. J gave up 2 bases and V 6 bases, and 7 bases lay outside the gene matches. CDR3 sequence (DNA): TGTGCCAGCAGCTCAGGGGGACAGGGGACCTACGAGCAGTACTTC. This codes for CASSSGGQGTYEQYF.

The chain combines TRBV12-3 or TRBV12-4 with TRBJ2-6; D uncertain. Trimming removed 6 bases at V and 2 bases at J, with 5 bases between. The CDR3 has 13 residues. CDR3 amino acids: CASSLPGANVLTF. The CDR3 nucleotides are TGTGCCAGCAGCCTCCCTGGGGCCAACGTCCTGACTTTC.

This chain connects TRBV9 to TRBJ1-5, with D possibly being TRBD1 (6 bases). The germline V gene has CDR1 SGDLS and CDR2 YYNGEE. V lost 0 bases and J 6 bases, leaving 13 bases between the germline ends. CDR3 length: 15 residues. CDR3 sequence: CASSVAGAVGQPQHF. The CDR3 bases are TGTGCCAGCAGCGTAGCAGGGGCGGTCGGTCAGCCCCAGCATTTT. Full variable domain (missing parts from reference TRBV9 and TRBJ1-5): DSGVTQTPKHLITATGQRVTLRCSPRSGDLSVYWYQQSLDQGLQFLIQYYNGEERAKGNILERFSAQQFPDLHSELNLSSLELGDSALYFCASSVAGAVGQPQHFGDGTRLSIL.

The V and J genes are TRBV13 and TRBJ1-4; D not resolved. Trimming removed 5 bases at V and 12 bases at J, with 13 bases between. Germline loops: CDR1 PRHDT, CDR2 FYEKMQ (reference sequence). The CDR3 has 12 residues. CDR3 loop: CASSGLIGELFF. The DNA for the CDR3 is TGTGCCAGCAGCGGATTGATCGGGGAACTGTTTTTT.

The CDR3 DNA is TGTGCCACCAGCAGAGATAGCAGGGGTGCTGGAAACACCATATATTTT. Encoded protein: CATSRDSRGAGNTIYF. The chain carries TRBV15 and TRBJ1-3; TRBD1 might be the D (6 bases). This CDR3 has 16 residues. Trimming took off 0 bases at V and 2 bases at J, with 11 bases between the two ends. The germline CDR1 and CDR2 sequences are LNHNV and YYDKDF (reference sequence).

This clone came up once. This chain joins TRBV10-3 and TRBJ1-2; D may be TRBD1 (6 bases). From germline, CDR1 is ENHRY and CDR2 SYGVKD. Trimming left V 7 bases short and J 6 bases short, with 21 bases between. The CDR3 has 15 residues. The CDR3 nucleotides read TGTGCCATCAATATCCGGTTCCAGGGGCCCAATGGCTACACCTTC. This encodes CAINIRFQGPNGYTF.

This chain connects TRBV5-6 to TRBJ1-1, with D possibly TRBD1 on 6 matching bases. The CDR3 runs 19 residues. Germline V gene lookup returns CDR1 SGHDT and CDR2 YYEEEE. With 3 bases removed from V and 0 bases from J, the gap between germline ends came to 24 bases. This chain's CDR3 is CASSSGGALLSRMNTEAFF. DNA for the CDR3: TGTGCCAGCAGCTCGGGGGGGGCCCTCCTATCCCGGATGAACACTGAAGCTTTCTTT. Filled out from reference TRBV5-6 and TRBJ1-1, the complete variable domain reads DAGVTQSPTHLIKTRGQQVTLRCSPKSGHDTVSWYQQALGQGPQFIFQYYEEEERQRGNFPDRFSGHQFPNYSSELNVNALLLGDSALYLCASSSGGALLSRMNTEAFFGQGTRLTVV.

The CDR3 DNA reads as TGTGCCAGCAGCCAAAGGGTGGGACAGGGAGCCATGGATGGCTACACCTTC. Its protein product is CASSQRVGQGAMDGYTF. The V call is TRBV16, the J call TRBJ1-2, with TRBD1 identical over 9 bases. CDR3 size: 17 residues. After removal of 2 bases from V and 6 bases from J, the junction contained 13 bases not matched to a gene. Looked up from germline, CDR1 is KGHSY and CDR2 is FQNENV.

The V gene is TRBV5-4, the J gene TRBJ1-4; 7 nucleotides align to TRBD1. Trimming at V came to 4 bases and at J to 5 bases, leaving 5 bases not matched to a gene. The CDR3 is made up of 14 amino acids. Germline V CDR1 and CDR2: SGHNT, YYREEE (reference sequence). The CDR3 reads CASSRDSPNEKLFF. The DNA for the CDR3 is TGTGCCAGCAGCAGGGACAGTCCCAATGAAAAACTGTTTTTT.

There are many counts of this clone. The V call is TRBV15, the J call TRBJ1-6; D uncertain. The CDR3 extends over 12 amino acids. CDR1 is LNHNV and CDR2 is YYDKDF in the germline V gene (reference sequence). The V gene lost 3 bases and the J gene lost 10 bases, with 7 bases spanning the gap. The CDR3 sequence: CATSSQRSPLHF. CDR3 nucleotides: TGTGCCACCAGCAGCCAGCGGTCACCCCTCCACTTT.

This chain links TRBV28 with TRBJ1-2; a weak D match, TRBD1 (5 bases). This CDR3 is 15 amino acids long. Germline-derived CDR1 and CDR2 are MDHEN and SYDVKM. With 5 bases removed from V and 6 bases from J, the gap between germline ends came to 19 bases. CDR3 nucleotide sequence: TGTGCCAGCAGTACTCTCCGGAGGGGTGGCCATGGCTACACCTTC. This sequence encodes CASSTLRRGGHGYTF.